This T cell receptor (beta chain) was observed in a study of blood T cell repertoires in COVID-19. CDR1 and CDR2 from the germline V gene are MNHEY and SVGAGI. Germline trimming cut 6 bases from V and 4 bases from J; bases unmatched to any gene: 5. CDR3 length: 14 amino acids. Measured with immunoSEQ multiplex PCR; TCRdb has only the in-frame clones, and not every one. The sample lists approximately 96,000 clones; 90% to 95% were seen once. The origin of this receptor is a human donor with active COVID-19. The donor label of this sample is uncertain. The material sequenced was peripheral blood. The chain uses TRBV6-5 and TRBJ2-3; 9 bases line up with TRBD1. DNA of the CDR3: TGTGCCAGCAGCCCGGGACAGGGCCCAGATACGCAGTATTTT. Amino acids: CASSPGQGPDTQYF.